A selection of T cell receptor beta chains follows, all from one sample in a study of blood T cell repertoires in COVID-19. Only in-frame clones appear in the TCRdb table, and some are missing; sequencing was by immunoSEQ multiplex PCR. The sample includes 53,000 or so clones, roughly 79% of them seen just once. The source material was peripheral blood. These receptors came from a human donor in a cohort sampled during active COVID-19. CDR3s include the opening cysteine and the closing phenylalanine or tryptophan. A D gene is named only where the DNA matches it firmly. Rows give clone size only sometimes, using once, few, many, or a class for an expanded clone.

d_call j_call v_call clone_size cdr3_nt cdr3_aa
- TRBJ2-3 TRBV28 - TGTGCCAGCAGCCAGGACACTCGCACAGATACGCAGTATTTT CASSQDTRTDTQYF
- TRBJ2-6 TRBV19 - TGTGCCAGTAGTATCCCGAACAGGGCTGGGGCCAACGTCCTGACTTTC CASSIPNRAGANVLTF
- TRBJ1-6 TRBV5-4 - TGTGCCAGCAGCCTCCGGTCCCCCTCTAGCTCCTATAATTCACCCCTCCACTTT CASSLRSPSSSYNSPLHF
TRBD1 TRBJ1-5 TRBV19 - TGTGCCAGTAGTATGGGACAGTGGAATGGACAGCCCCAGCATTTT CASSMGQWNGQPQHF
TRBD2 TRBJ2-7 TRBV29-1 few TGCAGCGTCTCAGGGAGCCTAGCGGGACCCTACGAGCAGTACTTC CSVSGSLAGPYEQYF
TRBD1 TRBJ2-1 TRBV2 - TGTGCCAGCAGCCCGGGACAGGGGGCCTACAATGAGCAGTTCTTC CASSPGQGAYNEQFF
- TRBJ2-7 TRBV3-1/TRBV3-2 - TGTGCCAGCAGCCAAGAAAGTAGCAGGGTCGAGCAGTACTTC CASSQESSRVEQYF
TRBD2 TRBJ2-3 TRBV19 - TGTGCCAGTAGTATCCGCGGGGGGGCTACAGATACGCAGTATTTT CASSIRGGATDTQYF
- TRBJ1-3 TRBV7-2 - TGTGCCAGCACCCCGACAGCCGGAAACACCATATATTTT CASTPTAGNTIYF
- TRBJ2-3 TRBV27 - TGTGCCAGCAGTTCGAGATGGGGGGGCACAGATACGCAGTATTTT CASSSRWGGTDTQYF
TRBD1 TRBJ1-2 TRBV4-3 few TGCGCCAGCAGCCAACCTCTCACAGGGGGTTATGGCTACACCTTC CASSQPLTGGYGYTF
- TRBJ1-2 TRBV9 - TGTGCCAGCAGCGTAGATATCCACTCCTATGGCTACACCTTC CASSVDIHSYGYTF
TRBD2 TRBJ2-1 TRBV5-1 once TGCGCCAGCATCATCACCGGGACTAGCGGGAGGAGAGAGCAGTTCTTC CASIITGTSGRREQFF
- TRBJ2-7 TRBV4-2 few TGTGCCAGCAGCTACAGACAGGGAGGTCCCCTCTTCGCCGAGCAGTACTTC CASSYRQGGPLFAEQYF
TRBD1 TRBJ1-3 TRBV28 - TGTGCCAGCAGACCGGGACAGGGGTATCGCTCTGGAAACACCATATATTTT CASRPGQGYRSGNTIYF
TRBD1 TRBJ1-6 TRBV18 few TGTGCCAGCTCACCACCGAGGGGGCGAGGATCACCCCTCCACTTT CASSPPRGRGSPLHF
TRBD2 TRBJ2-1 TRBV5-1 - TGCGCCAGCAGCCGGACTAGCGGGATCTACAATGAGCAGTTCTTC CASSRTSGIYNEQFF
- TRBJ1-1 TRBV5-4 - TGTGCCAGCAGCTTGGCCGGACATACGAACACTGAAGCTTTCTTT CASSLAGHTNTEAFF
TRBD2 TRBJ2-7 TRBV6-5 - TGTGCCAGCAGTTACAGGGAGGGTTACGAGCAGTACTTC CASSYREGYEQYF
- TRBJ2-1 TRBV5-1 - TGCGCCAGCAGCTTGTCCATTTCGGGGAGTAGTTCCTACAATGAGCAGTTCTTC CASSLSISGSSSYNEQFF
- TRBJ1-2 TRBV10-2 - TGCGCCAGCAGTGAACAGAACTATGGCTACACCTTC CASSEQNYGYTF
TRBD1 TRBJ1-2 TRBV7-9 - TGTGCCAGTGGGGCAGGGGGCTACGGCTACACCTTC CASGAGGYGYTF
- TRBJ1-4 TRBV28 - TGTGCCAGCAGTCCTTCACAGGGAAAGAGTGAAAAACTGTTTTTT CASSPSQGKSEKLFF
- TRBJ2-3 TRBV7-8 - TGTGCCAGCAGCTTTAAAAGACAGATACGAGATACGCAGTATTTT CASSFKRQIRDTQYF
TRBD1 TRBJ2-1 TRBV6-6 - TGTGCCAGCAGCCCCTCCGGGACAGGGGGTCGCAATGAGCAGTTCTTC CASSPSGTGGRNEQFF
TRBD1 TRBJ1-1 TRBV19 - TGTGCCAGTAGTGCGCCCGGGACAGGACTTAGAAGAACTGAAGCTTTCTTT CASSAPGTGLRRTEAFF
TRBD1 TRBJ2-5 TRBV6-5 - TGTGCCAGCAGTTACAAGACAGGGCAAGAGACCCAGTACTTC CASSYKTGQETQYF
TRBD1 TRBJ1-2 TRBV6-5 - TGTGCCAGCGGTCCGGGACAGGGGGAATTGGGCTACACCTTC CASGPGQGELGYTF
- TRBJ2-2 TRBV7-2 - TGTGCCAGCAGCTTGGAGGGTGGCCGGGAGCTGTTTTTT CASSLEGGRELFF
- TRBJ1-2 TRBV7-2 - TGTGCCAGCAGCTTCGGGACTGTATATGGCTACACCTTC CASSFGTVYGYTF
- TRBJ1-2 TRBV5-1 - TGCGCCAGCACTCGGGAAGCAGACTATGGCTACACCTTC CASTREADYGYTF
TRBD1 TRBJ1-2 TRBV11-2 - TGTGCCAGCAGCTGGACAGGGCGAGAGGGCCACACCTTC CASSWTGREGHTF
TRBD1 TRBJ2-6 TRBV24-1 once TGTGCCACCAGTGAACGGGACAGGGTGTCTGGGGCCAACGTCCTGACTTTC CATSERDRVSGANVLTF
- TRBJ2-7 TRBV20-1 - TGCAGTGCTAGTAACCTAGCAGACTACGAGCAGTACTTC CSASNLADYEQYF
TRBD1 TRBJ1-5 TRBV27 - TGTGCCAGCAGGATCGGGACAGGGGTACAGCCCCAGCATTTT CASRIGTGVQPQHF
- TRBJ1-4 TRBV7-9 once TGTGCCAGCAGCCCGCCTTTCGAGAGTGAAAAACTGTTTTTT CASSPPFESEKLFF
TRBD1 TRBJ1-3 TRBV6-4 - TGTGCCATAGCCGAGCACGACGATCAGGGGGCTGGAAACACCATATATTTT CAIAEHDDQGAGNTIYF
TRBD2 TRBJ2-1 TRBV6-2/TRBV6-3 few TGTGCCAGCAGCACTAGCGGGGGTTACAATGAGCAGTTCTTC CASSTSGGYNEQFF
- TRBJ2-7 TRBV10-2 - TGCGCCAGCAGAAGGTACAACCGGGACACCAACTACGAGCAGTACTTC CASRRYNRDTNYEQYF
- TRBJ2-5 TRBV7-2 once TGTGCCAGCAGCTTAGCGGTACTCGGTCTAAAATACCAAGAGACCCAGTACTTC CASSLAVLGLKYQETQYF
TRBD1 TRBJ1-3 TRBV7-2 - TGTGCCAGCAGTCTCGGACAGGGGGCTACCGGAAACACCATATATTTT CASSLGQGATGNTIYF
TRBD1 TRBJ2-7 TRBV18 - TGTGCCAGCTCGGGGACAGCTCCCTACGAGCAGTACTTC CASSGTAPYEQYF
TRBD1 TRBJ2-7 TRBV3-1/TRBV3-2 few TGTGCCAGCAGCCGTACAGACAGGGGAAACGAGCAGTACTTC CASSRTDRGNEQYF
- TRBJ2-1 TRBV7-6 - TGTGCCAGCAGCTTAGACGGGAGATCCAATGAGCAGTTCTTC CASSLDGRSNEQFF
- TRBJ2-1 TRBV23-1 - TGCGCCAGCAGTCAATCTCCAGGCTCAAATGAGCAGTTCTTC CASSQSPGSNEQFF
TRBD1 TRBJ2-1 TRBV7-6 few TGTGCCAGCAGCTCCGGACAGGGTTGGGATGAGCAGTTCTTC CASSSGQGWDEQFF
TRBD1 TRBJ2-5 TRBV3-1/TRBV3-2 - TGTGCCAGCAGCCCCCACCCCGCAACAGGGGGGAAAGAGACCCAGTACTTC CASSPHPATGGKETQYF
TRBD2 TRBJ2-2 TRBV15 - TGTGCCACCAGCAGAGAGACTAGCCGGACCGGCGGGGAGCTGTTTTTT CATSRETSRTGGELFF
TRBD1 TRBJ1-4 TRBV2 - TGTGCCAGCAGTGAAGTAGAGGACAGGGAAGAAGAAAAACTGTTTTTT CASSEVEDREEEKLFF
TRBD1 TRBJ1-2 TRBV3-1/TRBV3-2 - TGTGCCAGCGGACAGGGAAGCTATGGCTACACCTTC CASGQGSYGYTF
- TRBJ2-1 TRBV3-1/TRBV3-2 - TGTGCCACCGGGCAAGGGGGAAGAAGCTCCTACAATGAGCAGTTCTTC CATGQGGRSSYNEQFF
- TRBJ1-1 TRBV9 - TGTGCCAGCAGCTCTGCCAGGGGCACTGAAGCTTTCTTT CASSSARGTEAFF
- TRBJ1-1 TRBV6-5 once TGTGCCAGCAGCAGAACAGAATTTAACACTGAAGCTTTCTTT CASSRTEFNTEAFF
TRBD1 TRBJ1-2 TRBV12-3/TRBV12-4 - TGTGCCAGCAGAACTACAGGGGCCCAAGGCTACACCTTC CASRTTGAQGYTF